This TCR beta chain was captured by sequencing in a study of blood T cells in healthy people across ages. Study overall: Template switching captured about one barcoded beta molecule per two T cells. Overall study findings and caveats: There was no known CMV status for donors, so expanded clonotype changes were possibly confounded.

On this clonotype itself: Antigen unknown.

Using a J-beta primer mix together with a sample-barcoded 5' primer, a second PCR was run for roughly 6 to 11 cycles. A tag from a template-switch adaptor with 12 random nucleotides marked each cDNA molecule. TCRdb reprocessed the 5' RACE reads with MiXCR, giving one entry per CDR3 protein. The table records approximately 600,000 distinct CDR3 sequences, approximately 59% of them present only once. Trimming removed 2 bases from V and 7 bases from J; junction bases left unmatched: 3. The CDR3 runs to 13 residues. The germline V gene encodes CDR1 MGHRA and CDR2 YSYEKL. This TCR was sampled from a man in his 60s in good health. This rearrangement joins TRBV4-1 to TRBJ1-2; TRBD1 matches at 8 bases. The material sequenced was blood. CDR3 sequence: CASSQSDRGGYTF. CDR3 nucleotide sequence: TGCGCCAGCAGCCAATCAGACAGGGGTGGCTACACCTTC.